Following are 27 T cell receptor beta chains from one sample sequenced in a study of shared clonotypes between healthy human individuals (TCRdb year 2020). The library was made by the immunoSEQ multiplex PCR assay. TCRdb stores this immuneACCESS table with in-frame sequences only. Part of the clones is absent; in the studies checked, under half of the shortfall reflects unresolved V genes, and no reason is known for the rest. This sample gives 2.5 million or so clones in total; more than 80% of them show up just once. About 0.13% of the sample belongs to the ten largest clones. The sequencing input was naive CD4+ T cells sorted from blood. The sample's cell subset or site, from its label and the paper: CD45RA+ positively selected. These TCRs come from a man between 18 and 35 years old in good health.

This rearrangement joins TRBV7-2 to TRBJ1-2, with TRBD1 identical over 7 bases. Germline values: CDR1 SGHTA, CDR2 FQGNSA. V lost 5 bases, J lost 2 bases, and 20 bases stayed unmatched. The CDR3 loop spans 19 amino acids. The CDR3 sequence: CASSHQLGRGREQNYGYTF. The DNA for the CDR3 is TGTGCCAGCAGCCATCAATTAGGAAGGGGGCGGGAACAGAACTATGGCTACACCTTC.

This rearrangement joins TRBV7-9 to TRBJ2-6; D gene unclear. The CDR3 length is 15 residues. Trimming shortened V by 7 bases and J by 2 bases, and 12 bases separated the two germline ends. From germline, CDR1 is SEHNR and CDR2 FQNEAQ (reference sequence). CDR3 DNA sequence: TGTGCCAGCACCCTTCTCCGTGCTGGGGCCAACGTCCTGACTTTC. Protein product: CASTLLRAGANVLTF.

The chain carries TRBV9 and TRBJ2-1; D possibly corresponds to TRBD1 (5 bases). The V gene lost 3 bases and the J gene lost 13 bases, with 14 bases spanning the gap. The CDR3 covers 12 residues. Germline CDR1 SGDLS, CDR2 YYNGEE. CDR3 sequence (DNA): TGTGCCAGCAGCGCAGGGCAAATAGCTCAGTTCTTC. Residues: CASSAGQIAQFF.

A note on this clone: The same CDR3 arises from other DNA sequences in this sample as well. V is TRBV11-2 and J is TRBJ2-3; D gene ambiguous. The CDR3 consists of 14 residues. Trimming removed 0 bases at V and 2 bases at J, with 6 bases between. From germline, CDR1 is SGHAT and CDR2 FQNNGV. The CDR3 loop reads CASSLEGLTDTQYF. The DNA for the CDR3 is TGTGCCAGCAGCTTAGAGGGCCTCACAGATACGCAGTATTTT.

The J gene is TRBJ2-5, the V gene TRBV30; 7 positions agree with TRBD2. This CDR3 comprises 14 residues. The germline V gene has CDR1 GTSNPN and CDR2 SVGIG (reference sequence). J gave up 0 bases and V 1 base, and 2 bases lay outside the gene matches. The DNA for the CDR3 is TGTGCCTGGAGTGCGGGACTACACCAAGAGACCCAGTACTTC. Its translation: CAWSAGLHQETQYF. The full variable domain, with the rest looked up from reference TRBV30 and TRBJ2-5, is SQTIHQWPATLVQPVGSPLSLECTVEGTSNPNLYWYRQAAGRGLQLLFYSVGIGQISSEVPQNLSASRPQDRQFILSSKKLLLSDSGFYLCAWSAGLHQETQYFGPGTRLLVL.

Of note for this clone: Other DNA sequences of this sample code for an identical CDR3. The chain joins TRBV6-1 to TRBJ1-1, with 7 positions matching TRBD1. Germline CDR1 MNHNS, CDR2 SASEGT. The CDR3 is 13 residues long. V lost 8 bases and J lost 0; bases outside the gene matches: 3. CDR3 bases: TGTGCCAGCGAGGGACAGCTGAACACTGAAGCTTTCTTT. It is translated as CASEGQLNTEAFF.

The V call is TRBV11-2, the J call TRBJ2-5; 10 bases align to TRBD1. The germline V gene has CDR1 SGHAT and CDR2 FQNNGV. J gave up 3 bases and V 5 bases, and 6 bases lay outside the gene matches. The CDR3 length is 15 residues. CDR3 DNA: TGTGCCAGCAGCCCCGGACAGGGGGGGAAAGAGACCCAGTACTTC. This gives the protein CASSPGQGGKETQYF.

The rearrangement uses TRBV2 and TRBJ1-2; D not resolved. CDR3 length equals 14 residues. Germline loops: CDR1 SNHLY, CDR2 FYNNEI. Trimming shortened V by 2 bases and J by 5 bases, and 12 bases separated the two germline ends. The CDR3 nucleotides are TGTGCCAGCAGTGAAAATCCTATCATATATGGCTACACCTTC. Its protein is CASSENPIIYGYTF.

The CDR3 coding sequence is TGTGCCATCAGCCGGGACTTGAACACCGGGGAGCTGTTTTTT. Translated, it gives CAISRDLNTGELFF. The chain recombines TRBV10-3 with TRBJ2-2; D might be TRBD2 (6 bases). The ends were cut back, 6 bases at V and 1 base at J, with 9 bases in the middle. CDR3 length: 14 amino acids. The germline CDR1 and CDR2 sequences are ENHRY and SYGVKD.

This rearrangement joins TRBV29-1 to TRBJ1-3, with 9 nucleotides matching TRBD1. CDR1 and CDR2 from the germline V gene are SQVTM and ANQGSEA. V shed 4 bases and J 2 bases; nucleotides not matched to a gene: 3. The CDR3 sequence is 14 residues long. The CDR3 nucleotides are TGCAGCGTTGCCGGGACAGGGACTGGAAACACCATATATTTT. This translates into CSVAGTGTGNTIYF.

The chain is built from TRBV11-2 and TRBJ1-1, with no clear D. The CDR3 length is 16 residues. Germline V CDR1 and CDR2: SGHAT, FQNNGV. Trimming left V 0 bases short and J 1 base short, with 12 bases between. The CDR3 protein is CASSLEGSKANTEAFF. In nucleotides, the CDR3 is TGTGCCAGCAGCTTAGAGGGGAGCAAGGCGAACACTGAAGCTTTCTTT.

The chain carries TRBV7-2 and TRBJ2-4; TRBD1 matches at 7 bases. CDR1 and CDR2 from the germline V gene are SGHTA and FQGNSA. After removal of 5 bases from V and 0 bases from J, the junction contained 7 bases not matched to a gene. This CDR3 is 16 amino acids long. The CDR3 loop reads CASSTGQALAKNIQYF. CDR3 DNA: TGTGCCAGCAGCACCGGACAGGCCCTAGCCAAAAACATTCAGTACTTC.

This clone was seen more than once but under ten times. The genes are TRBV2 and TRBJ2-7, with D tentatively TRBD1 (5 bases). Trimming pared 8 bases from V and 7 bases from J, leaving 18 bases between. The CDR3 is 13 amino acids. CDR1 and CDR2 from the germline V gene are SNHLY and FYNNEI. CDR3 coding DNA: TGTGCCAGCTGCGAGCAGGGCCCGTCGGAGCAGTACTTC. Amino acids: CASCEQGPSEQYF.

The chain employs TRBV7-2 and TRBJ1-6; D may be TRBD1 (6 bases). The CDR3 is made up of 13 amino acids. Germline assignment: CDR1 SGHTA and CDR2 FQGNSA. With 3 bases removed from V and 9 bases from J, the gap between germline ends came to 9 bases. CDR3 sequence reads: CASSLGAISPLHF. DNA for the CDR3: TGTGCCAGCAGCTTGGGGGCGATTTCACCCCTCCACTTT. The full variable domain, its missing parts supplied by reference TRBV7-2 and TRBJ1-6, is GAGVSQSPSNKVTEKGKDVELRCDPISGHTALYWYRQSLGQGLEFLIYFQGNSAPDKSGLPSDRFSAERTGGSVSTLTIQRTQQEDSAVYLCASSLGAISPLHFGNGTRLTVT.

The chain couples TRBV19 to TRBJ2-5; weak D call: TRBD1 (6 bases). V lost 8 bases and J lost 4, with 17 bases in between. CDR1 LNHDA and CDR2 SQIVND come from the germline V gene (reference sequence). The CDR3 spans 14 residues. The CDR3 here is CASARTASRETQYF. CDR3 DNA sequence: TGTGCCAGTGCCCGGACAGCCTCCCGAGAGACCCAGTACTTC.

The V call is TRBV29-1, the J call TRBJ2-3; D possibly corresponds to TRBD1 (6 bases). Per the germline V gene, CDR1 is SQVTM and CDR2 is ANQGSEA. The CDR3 is 13 residues long. Trimming stripped 5 bases from V and 1 base from J, with 10 bases between. The CDR3 spells CSVKQGGTDTQYF. CDR3 nucleotides: TGCAGCGTTAAACAGGGCGGCACAGATACGCAGTATTTT.

This chain uses TRBV5-1 with TRBJ2-3; 9 nucleotides match TRBD2. J was trimmed by 4 bases and V by 2 bases; bases with no gene match: 20. Germline values: CDR1 SGHRS, CDR2 YFSETQ. The CDR3 spans 20 residues. The DNA of the CDR3 is TGCGCCAGCAGCTTCCGGATGTCGGGCGGTAGCGGGGGATATGCAGATACGCAGTATTTT. Its protein is CASSFRMSGGSGGYADTQYF.

A single count supports this clone. The genes are TRBV19 and TRBJ2-3, with 7 bases identical to TRBD2. V lost 5 bases, J lost 4 bases, and 9 bases stayed unmatched. The CDR3 is 15 residues long. Germline loops: CDR1 LNHDA, CDR2 SQIVND (reference sequence). CDR3 in DNA: TGTGCCAGTAGTGTGGGAGCGGGATCTGCAGATACGCAGTATTTT. Amino acids: CASSVGAGSADTQYF.

The chain combines TRBV5-1 with TRBJ2-6; TRBD1 matches at 10 bases. Germline V gene data show CDR1 as SGHRS and CDR2 as YFSETQ. J lost 0 bases, V lost 7 bases, and 7 bases had no gene match. The CDR3 is made up of 17 amino acids. The CDR3 DNA is TGCGCCAGCGGGAATCGGACAGGGGGCTCTGGGGCCAACGTCCTGACTTTC. As protein: CASGNRTGGSGANVLTF.

The sample holds one count of this clone. The identical CDR3 is also encoded by other nucleotide sequences in the sample. This chain connects TRBV19 to TRBJ1-5, with TRBD1 matching 10 bases. Germline CDR1 is LNHDA and CDR2 is SQIVND (reference sequence). The trim removed 5 bases at V and 4 bases at J, leaving 2 bases unmatched. This CDR3 contains 14 residues. The CDR3 here is CASSVGQGNQPQHF. The CDR3 DNA follows: TGTGCCAGTAGTGTGGGACAGGGGAATCAGCCCCAGCATTTT.

V is TRBV19 and J is TRBJ2-7; D unresolved. Trimming stripped 5 bases from V and 0 bases from J, with 8 bases between. The CDR3 consists of 13 residues. Per germline, CDR1 LNHDA and CDR2 SQIVND (reference sequence). CDR3 bases: TGTGCCAGTAGTCTCGCGAGCTCCTACGAGCAGTACTTC. Translation: CASSLASSYEQYF. The variable domain in full, completed from reference TRBV19 and TRBJ2-7, reads DGGITQSPKYLFRKEGQNVTLSCEQNLNHDAMYWYRQDPGQGLRLIYYSQIVNDFQKGDIAEGYSVSREKKESFPLTVTSAQKNPTAFYLCASSLASSYEQYFGPGTRLTVT.

This chain connects TRBV7-3 to TRBJ2-1; D is possibly TRBD1 (5 bases). With 5 bases removed from V and 4 bases from J, the gap between germline ends came to 12 bases. In germline, CDR1 is SGHTA, CDR2 FQGTGA. CDR3 length: 14 residues. The CDR3 nucleotides read TGTGCCAGCAGCGTCGGACAAGTTTACAATGAGCAGTTCTTC. Translation: CASSVGQVYNEQFF.

CDR3 nucleotides: TGTGCCAGCAGTCCTAGCGGGATCTTACACACCGGGGAGCTGTTTTTT. Protein sequence: CASSPSGILHTGELFF. The chain links TRBV28 to TRBJ2-2; 9 bases align to TRBD2. CDR3 length: 16 amino acids. Germline V gene sequence: CDR1 MDHEN, CDR2 SYDVKM. The V gene end was trimmed by 5 bases and the J gene end by 3 bases; junction bases not matched to a gene: 7.

This rearrangement joins TRBV6-4 to TRBJ1-6, with TRBD1 identical over 9 bases. This CDR3 is built from 16 residues. Trimming took 0 bases from V and 6 from J; bases not matched to a gene: 3. The germline V gene encodes CDR1 MRHNA and CDR2 SNTAGT. CDR3 coding DNA: TGTGCCAGCAGTGACTCGGGACAGGGAGTTAATTCACCCCTCCACTTT. Translated, it gives CASSDSGQGVNSPLHF.

The rearrangement joins TRBV6-5 to TRBJ1-1; D might be TRBD1 (5 bases). Between the trimmed V and J ends, which lost 7 bases and 1 base, there was a span of 16 bases. CDR1 is MNHEY and CDR2 is SVGAGI in the germline V gene. The CDR3 spans 15 residues. The CDR3 region has the DNA TGTGCCAGCATGCCCTACGGGACGGGGAACACTGAAGCTTTCTTT. Translated: CASMPYGTGNTEAFF.

The gene calls are TRBV30 and TRBJ2-3, with 12 bases matching TRBD2. The CDR3 contains 20 residues. Per germline, CDR1 GTSNPN and CDR2 SVGIG (reference sequence). With V trimmed by 1 base and J by 0 bases, 14 bases remained unmatched. CDR3 protein: CAWSGFGTSGRGVSTDTQYF. The DNA of the CDR3 is TGTGCCTGGAGTGGGTTCGGGACTAGCGGGCGGGGGGTTAGCACAGATACGCAGTATTTT. The entire variable domain, with the rest obtained from reference TRBV30 and TRBJ2-3, is as follows: SQTIHQWPATLVQPVGSPLSLECTVEGTSNPNLYWYRQAAGRGLQLLFYSVGIGQISSEVPQNLSASRPQDRQFILSSKKLLLSDSGFYLCAWSGFGTSGRGVSTDTQYFGPGTRLTVL.

The chain is built from TRBV6-1 and TRBJ1-2; no clear D gene. Trimming pared 8 bases from V and 7 bases from J, leaving 14 bases between. Per germline, CDR1 MNHNS and CDR2 SASEGT. The CDR3 length is 12 residues. This CDR3 is CASGEKTAGYTF. CDR3 in DNA: TGTGCCAGCGGGGAAAAGACGGCTGGCTACACCTTC.